Detailed here is one T cell receptor (beta chain). This clone was found once. Its antigen is not yet known. Base qualities are not recorded, but no much larger clone differs from it by a single base. This entry belongs to a study of shared clonotypes between healthy human individuals (dated by TCRdb to 2020 to 2022). About the study as a whole: The cohort comprised two women and a few men aged 18 to 49 years. To increase sequencing depth and limit assay-specific biases, different laboratories used diverse techniques to prepare libraries and sequence TCR repertoires. The study deeply sequenced blood TCR repertoires of about five healthy adults to estimate repertoire size and the extent of clonotype sharing between individuals. For each donor, CD4 naive and CD4 memory were each given three plates, CD8 naive was given two plates, and CD8 memory was given one plate. Each donor's leukapheresis produced roughly between about 0.9 and 9.5 billion PBMCs.

TCR CDR3 regions were amplified from genomic DNA by multiplex PCR using the deep immunoSEQ assay. Extracted genomic DNA from each cell subset was spread evenly across all wells of several immunoSEQ 96-well plates, with each plate serving as a replicate. For sorted subsets, each replicate PCR was loaded with roughly 0.2 ug genomic DNA, equivalent to 25,000 to 30,000 T cell genomes. The purified libraries were quantified using a Qubit 3.0 fluorometer, sized with a Bioanalyzer 2100, and then quantified again using the KAPA Library Quantification kit. Each immunoSEQ 96-well plate was sequenced on its own single-read 150-cycle Illumina NextSeq 550 flow cell. The paper's processing steps were these. Because the immunoSEQ output included only junctional sequences and no quality scores, the filtering could not be the same as the filtering used for full-length reads. To assign V/J genes and CDR3, sequences were annotated against IMGT germline references using PyIR, a Python wrapper for IgBLAST v1.9. Reads were filtered out if the reads had weak V/J assignments (E-value above 1e-6), no CDR3, stop codons, out-of-frame junctions, or ambiguous translated residues. V3J clonotypes were defined as sequences sharing an identical inferred V gene, J gene, and CDR3 amino acid sequence. The percentage overlap between two repertoires was calculated by dividing the number of shared unique clonotypes by the size of the smaller repertoire. Repertoire richness was assessed with RTK rarefaction, the Chao1 estimator, and Recon v2.1 estimates of unobserved clonotypes. Generation probabilities for all TCRbeta clonotypes obtained by the gDNA method from four donors were computed using OLGA. TCRdb re-hosts the immuneACCESS table, in-frame sequences only. Its copies lack some clones; in the studies checked, an unresolved V gene accounts for under half of them, and the cause for the rest is not known. The V and J calls and clone size were taken over from that table, and D and trimming were inferred from the DNA. The sample has 2 million to 2.5 million clones on record, 92% of them singletons. The ten largest account for 0.3% to 0.4% of the sample.

Donors were healthy HIV-negative adults with no recently reported acute infections or vaccinations. Every donor was a Caucasian adult living in Nashville, Tennessee, USA. CD4+ T cells were enriched through magnetic negative selection, after which naive cells were positively selected on CD45RA and the remaining negative fraction served as the memory subset. Blood was collected by leukapheresis, and PBMCs were isolated by Ficoll-Histopaque density gradient centrifugation and then cryopreserved in liquid nitrogen vapor phase. Analytical flow cytometry was used to check the purity and quantity of each magnetically sorted T cell population. Each sorted fraction had its genomic DNA isolated and then quantified by UV absorbance on a Nanodrop 2000c. Beyond this particular receptor, the publication reports: Compared with non-shared clonotypes, the clonotypes found in all four sorted-subset donors had higher generation probabilities. Naive subsets generally had larger estimated clonotype richness than memory subsets did. When several donors were compared, the shared fraction of clonotypes was about 5% for naive CD4, roughly 3.3% for naive CD8, more than 2% for memory CD4, and around 0.4% for memory CD8. Sampling was restricted to blood, and TCR repertoires in tissue are likely to differ from TCR repertoires in blood. Because the study included a small number of donors, the genetic and exposure-history diversity represented was limited. Incomplete sequencing was indicated by rarefaction of sorted-subset datasets, despite the large sequencing depth. Pairwise subsampling indicated that sequencing depth was expected to affect the degree of clonotype sharing among donors.

Taken from the germline V gene, the CDR1 and CDR2 loops are SGHTA and FQGTGA. Trimming takes 5 bases off V and 6 bases off J; junction bases not matched to a gene: 9. The CDR3 sequence holds 15 residues, the cysteine and phenylalanine included. The sequence is cut down to CDR3 DNA, 45 bases in frame from base 1. This TCR derives from a man aged 18 to 30 in good health. Some clones in this sample may be carry-over from other donors' samples. Sequencing was done on a sample of naive CD4+ T cells from PBMCs. The intended sense of this specimen's cell subset or site label: CD45RA+ positively selected. The V gene is TRBV7-3 and the J gene is TRBJ2-3, with TRBD2 identical over 9 junction bases. The nucleotide sequence reads TGTGCCAGCAGCGTAGATAGCGGGAGAGGGGATACGCAGTATTTT. It codes for CASSVDSGRGDTQYF.